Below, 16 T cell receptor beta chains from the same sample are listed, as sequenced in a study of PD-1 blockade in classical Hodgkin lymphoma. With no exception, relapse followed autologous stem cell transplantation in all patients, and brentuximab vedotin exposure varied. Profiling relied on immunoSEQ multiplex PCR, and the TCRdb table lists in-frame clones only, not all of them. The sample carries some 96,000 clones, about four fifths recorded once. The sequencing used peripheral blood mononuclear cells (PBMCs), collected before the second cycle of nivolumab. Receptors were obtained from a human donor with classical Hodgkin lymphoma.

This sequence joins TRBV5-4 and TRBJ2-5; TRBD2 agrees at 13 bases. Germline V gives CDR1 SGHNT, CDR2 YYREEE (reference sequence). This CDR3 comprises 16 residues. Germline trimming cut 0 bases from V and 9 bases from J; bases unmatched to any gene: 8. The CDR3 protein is CASSLGGTSGITAQYF. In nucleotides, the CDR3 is TGTGCCAGCAGCTTGGGGGGGACTAGCGGGATCACAGCCCAGTACTTC.

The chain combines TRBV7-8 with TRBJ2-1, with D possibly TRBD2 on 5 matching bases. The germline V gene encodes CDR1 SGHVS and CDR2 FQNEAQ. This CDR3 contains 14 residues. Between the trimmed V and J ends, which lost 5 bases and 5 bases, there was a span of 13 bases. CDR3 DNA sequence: TGTGCCAGCAGCCTTAGCGAGGCCCACAATGAGCAGTTCTTC. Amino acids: CASSLSEAHNEQFF. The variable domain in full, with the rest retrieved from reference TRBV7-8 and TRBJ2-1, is GAGVSQSPRYKVAKRGQDVALRCDPISGHVSLFWYQQALGQGPEFLTYFQNEAQLDKSGLPSDRFFAERPEGSVSTLKIQRTQQEDSAVYLCASSLSEAHNEQFFGPGTRLTVL.

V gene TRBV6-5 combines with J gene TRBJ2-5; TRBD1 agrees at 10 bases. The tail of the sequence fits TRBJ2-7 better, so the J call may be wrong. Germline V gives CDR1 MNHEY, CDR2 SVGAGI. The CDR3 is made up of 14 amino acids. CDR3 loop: CASWGDRGTHEQYF. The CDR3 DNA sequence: TGTGCCAGCTGGGGGGACAGGGGAACCCACGAGCAGTACTTC.

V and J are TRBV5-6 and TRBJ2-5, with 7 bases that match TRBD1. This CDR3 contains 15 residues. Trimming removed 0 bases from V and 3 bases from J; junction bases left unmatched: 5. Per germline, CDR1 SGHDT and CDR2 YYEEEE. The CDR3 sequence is CASSLGSQGEETQYF. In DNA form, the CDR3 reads TGTGCCAGCAGCTTGGGGAGCCAGGGGGAAGAGACCCAGTACTTC.

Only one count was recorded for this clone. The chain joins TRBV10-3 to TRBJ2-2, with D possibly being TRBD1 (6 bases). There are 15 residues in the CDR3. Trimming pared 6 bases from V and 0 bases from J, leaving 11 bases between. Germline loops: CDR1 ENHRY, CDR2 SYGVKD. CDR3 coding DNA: TGTGCCATCAGCCAGAGACAGGCGAACACCGGGGAGCTGTTTTTT. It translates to CAISQRQANTGELFF.

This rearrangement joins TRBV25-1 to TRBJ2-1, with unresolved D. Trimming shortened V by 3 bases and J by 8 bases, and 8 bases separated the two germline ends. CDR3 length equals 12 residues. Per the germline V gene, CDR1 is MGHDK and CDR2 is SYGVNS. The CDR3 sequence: CASSDGTDEQFF. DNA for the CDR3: TGTGCCAGCAGTGACGGTACCGATGAGCAGTTCTTC.

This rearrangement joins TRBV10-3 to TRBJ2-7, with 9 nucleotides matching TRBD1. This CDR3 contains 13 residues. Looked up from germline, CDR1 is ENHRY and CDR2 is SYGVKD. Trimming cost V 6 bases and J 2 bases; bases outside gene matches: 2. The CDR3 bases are TGTGCCATCAGGGGGACAGGGACCTACGAGCAGTACTTC. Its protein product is CAIRGTGTYEQYF.

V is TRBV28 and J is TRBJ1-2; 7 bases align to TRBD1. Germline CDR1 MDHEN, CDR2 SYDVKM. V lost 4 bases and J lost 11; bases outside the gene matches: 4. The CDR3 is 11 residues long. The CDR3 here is CASSSTGSYTF. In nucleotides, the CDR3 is TGTGCCAGCAGTTCGACAGGGAGTTACACCTTC.

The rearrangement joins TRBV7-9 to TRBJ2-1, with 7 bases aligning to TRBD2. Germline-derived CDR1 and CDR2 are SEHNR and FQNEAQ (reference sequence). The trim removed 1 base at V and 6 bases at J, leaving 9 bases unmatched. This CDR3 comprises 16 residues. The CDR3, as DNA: TGTGCCAGCAGCTTAGGACTCAGCGGGAATTCCAATGAGCAGTTCTTC. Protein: CASSLGLSGNSNEQFF.

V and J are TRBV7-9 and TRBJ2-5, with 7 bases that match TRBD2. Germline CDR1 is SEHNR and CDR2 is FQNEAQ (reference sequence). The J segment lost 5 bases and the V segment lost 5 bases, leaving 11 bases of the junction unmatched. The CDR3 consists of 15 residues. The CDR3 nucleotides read TGTGCCAGCAGCCCCCCGGGACGGGGGGAGGAGACCCAGTACTTC. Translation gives CASSPPGRGEETQYF. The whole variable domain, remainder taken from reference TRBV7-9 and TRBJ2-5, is DTGVSQNPRHKITKRGQNVTFRCDPISEHNRLYWYRQTLGQGPEFLTYFQNEAQLEKSRLLSDRFSAERPKGSFSTLEIQRTEQGDSAMYLCASSPPGRGEETQYFGPGTRLLVL.

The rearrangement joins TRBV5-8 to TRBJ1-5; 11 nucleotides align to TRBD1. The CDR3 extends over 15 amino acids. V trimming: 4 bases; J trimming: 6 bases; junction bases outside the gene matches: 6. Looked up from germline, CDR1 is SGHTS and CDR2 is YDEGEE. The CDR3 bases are TGTGCCAGCAGCCCAAGGGACAGGGGGGTTCAGCCCCAGCATTTT. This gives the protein CASSPRDRGVQPQHF.

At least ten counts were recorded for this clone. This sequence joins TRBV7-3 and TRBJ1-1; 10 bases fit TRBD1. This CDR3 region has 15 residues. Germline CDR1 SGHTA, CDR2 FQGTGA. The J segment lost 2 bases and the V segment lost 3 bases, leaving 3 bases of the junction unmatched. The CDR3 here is CASSFTTGGNTEAFF. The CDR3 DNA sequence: TGTGCCAGCAGCTTCACGACAGGGGGCAACACTGAAGCTTTCTTT.

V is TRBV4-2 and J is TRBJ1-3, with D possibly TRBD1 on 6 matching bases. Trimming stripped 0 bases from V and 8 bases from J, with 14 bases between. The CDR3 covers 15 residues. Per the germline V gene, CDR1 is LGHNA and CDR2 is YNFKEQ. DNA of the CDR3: TGTGCCAGCAGCCAAGAAGGGCAGGGGTTTGACACCATATATTTT. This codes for CASSQEGQGFDTIYF.

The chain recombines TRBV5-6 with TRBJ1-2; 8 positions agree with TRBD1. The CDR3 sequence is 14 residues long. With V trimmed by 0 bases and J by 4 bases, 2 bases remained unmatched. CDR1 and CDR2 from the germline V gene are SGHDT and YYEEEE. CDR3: CASSLDRGIYGYTF. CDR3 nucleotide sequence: TGTGCCAGCAGCTTGGACAGGGGGATCTATGGCTACACCTTC.

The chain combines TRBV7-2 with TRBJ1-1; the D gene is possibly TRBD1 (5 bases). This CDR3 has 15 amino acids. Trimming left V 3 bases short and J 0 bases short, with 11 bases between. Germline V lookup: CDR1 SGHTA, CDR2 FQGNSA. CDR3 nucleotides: TGTGCCAGCAGCTTTGCAGGGCCAGTGAACACTGAAGCTTTCTTT. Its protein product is CASSFAGPVNTEAFF.

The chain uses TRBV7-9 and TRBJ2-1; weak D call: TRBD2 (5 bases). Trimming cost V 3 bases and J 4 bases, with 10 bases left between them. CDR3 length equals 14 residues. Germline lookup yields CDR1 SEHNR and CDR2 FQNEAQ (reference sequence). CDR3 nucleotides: TGTGCCAGCAGCTTTCCGCGGGTATACAATGAGCAGTTCTTC. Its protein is CASSFPRVYNEQFF.